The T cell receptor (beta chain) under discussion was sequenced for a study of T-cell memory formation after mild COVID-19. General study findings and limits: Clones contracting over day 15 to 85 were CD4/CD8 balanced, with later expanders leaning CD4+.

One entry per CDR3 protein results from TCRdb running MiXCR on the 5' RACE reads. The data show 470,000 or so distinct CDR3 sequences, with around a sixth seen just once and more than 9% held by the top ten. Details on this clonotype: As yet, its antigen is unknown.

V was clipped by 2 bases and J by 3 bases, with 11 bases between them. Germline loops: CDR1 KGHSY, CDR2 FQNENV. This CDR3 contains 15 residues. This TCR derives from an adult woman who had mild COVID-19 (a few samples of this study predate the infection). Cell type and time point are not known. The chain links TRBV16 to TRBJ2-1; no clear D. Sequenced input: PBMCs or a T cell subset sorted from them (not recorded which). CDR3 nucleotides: TGTGCCAGCAGCCAAGCTGCCAAAAACTACAATGAGCAGTTCTTC. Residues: CASSQAAKNYNEQFF.